Below, 25 T cell receptor beta chains from the same sample are listed, as sequenced in a study of blood T cell repertoires in COVID-19 (dated by TCRdb to 2019 to 2021). The method was the immunoSEQ multiplex PCR assay. TCRdb obtained this table from immuneACCESS and retained in-frame rearrangements with V and J assigned. These tables miss some clones; where compared with another copy, unresolved V genes account for less than half of the shortfall, and the remainder is unexplained. The sample table contains over 85,000 clones; only one count was recorded for around nine tenths of them. The ten largest clones represent about 7.6% of the sample. Sequencing used peripheral blood. These receptors were taken from a woman aged 65 to 85 with acute or convalescent COVID-19.

DNA for the CDR3: TGCAGTGCTAGTCATACTCCAGGACAGGGGGACTACTACGAGCAGTACTTC. Amino acids: CSASHTPGQGDYYEQYF. The chain has TRBV20-1 and TRBJ2-7; 10 nucleotides match TRBD1. V shed 3 bases, J shed 3 bases, and the junction held 14 bases outside the gene matches. The CDR3 has 17 amino acids. Germline loops: CDR1 DFQATT, CDR2 SNEGSKA (reference sequence).

The chain recombines TRBV28 with TRBJ1-3; D not resolved. Trimming stripped 6 bases from V and 2 bases from J, with 17 bases between. Germline V CDR1 and CDR2: MDHEN, SYDVKM. CDR3 length: 16 residues. The CDR3: CASRSGPSWTGNTIYF. CDR3 sequence (DNA): TGTGCCAGCAGGAGCGGCCCCAGCTGGACTGGAAACACCATATATTTT.

The V gene is TRBV18, the J gene TRBJ1-3; D remains ambiguous. CDR3 length equals 14 residues. The V gene's germline CDR1 is KGHSH and CDR2 LQKENI. V gave up 1 base and J gave up 4 bases, with 8 bases separating them. The CDR3: CASSPLASGNTIYF. CDR3 nucleotides: TGTGCCAGCTCACCACTGGCTTCCGGAAACACCATATATTTT. Based on the CDR3 plus reference TRBV18 and TRBJ1-3, the full variable domain is NAGVMQNPRHLVRRRGQEARLRCSPMKGHSHVYWYRQLPEEGLKFMVYLQKENIIDESGMPKERFSAEFPKEGPSILRIQQVVRGDSAAYFCASSPLASGNTIYFGEGSWLTVV.

Here the CDR3 DNA reads TGCGCCAGCAGCCAGGGACATTCCTACGAGCAGTACTTC. Amino acids: CASSQGHSYEQYF. The gene calls are TRBV4-1 and TRBJ2-7; possibly TRBD1 for D (6 bases). V lost 3 bases and J lost 1, with 7 bases in between. The CDR3 runs 13 residues. In germline, CDR1 is MGHRA, CDR2 YSYEKL.

The chain carries TRBV6-5 and TRBJ2-1, with TRBD1 matching 7 bases. CDR1 is MNHEY, CDR2 SVGAGI, per germline. With V trimmed by 6 bases and J by 3 bases, 5 bases remained unmatched. The CDR3 loop spans 14 amino acids. CDR3 region: CASRSGQVYNEQFF. The CDR3, as DNA: TGTGCCAGCAGATCCGGACAGGTCTACAATGAGCAGTTCTTC.

The V gene is TRBV4-1, the J gene TRBJ1-2, with 10 bases matching TRBD1. The trim removed 3 bases at V and 2 bases at J, leaving 0 bases unmatched. This CDR3 is built from 14 residues. The germline V gene encodes CDR1 MGHRA and CDR2 YSYEKL. The chain's CDR3 is CASSQDRGNYGYTF. As DNA, the CDR3 is TGCGCCAGCAGCCAGGACAGGGGGAACTATGGCTACACCTTC.

This chain joins TRBV19 and TRBJ2-3, with 11 bases fitting TRBD1. V lost 5 bases to trimming and J lost 6 bases; unmatched junction nucleotides: 10. This CDR3 has 16 amino acids. From germline, CDR1 is LNHDA and CDR2 SQIVND (reference sequence). This CDR3 reads CASSEGQGVYADTQYF. CDR3 coding DNA: TGTGCCAGTAGTGAGGGACAGGGGGTGTACGCGGATACGCAGTATTTT.

The CDR3 reads CASFESSYNEQFF. DNA for the CDR3: TGTGCCAGCTTTGAGAGCTCCTACAATGAGCAGTTCTTC. The V call is TRBV7-9, the J call TRBJ2-1, with unresolved D. Germline CDR1 is SEHNR and CDR2 is FQNEAQ (reference sequence). V lost 8 bases to trimming and J lost 0 bases, with 8 bases between them. This CDR3 region has 13 residues. The full variable domain, its missing parts supplied by reference TRBV7-9 and TRBJ2-1, is DTGVSQNPRHKITKRGQNVTFRCDPISEHNRLYWYRQTLGQGPEFLTYFQNEAQLEKSRLLSDRFSAERPKGSFSTLEIQRTEQGDSAMYLCASFESSYNEQFFGPGTRLTVL.

This clone came up once. The rearrangement joins TRBV10-2 to TRBJ2-3, with 7 bases matching TRBD1. The CDR3 runs to 14 residues. The J segment lost 4 bases and the V segment lost 7 bases, leaving 8 bases of the junction unmatched. CDR1 is WSHSY and CDR2 is SAAADI in the germline V gene. The CDR3 here is CASTHLTGADTQYF. CDR3 DNA: TGCGCCAGCACTCACCTAACAGGGGCAGATACGCAGTATTTT.

The chain is built from TRBV19 and TRBJ2-2, with D perhaps matching TRBD1 (6 bases). From germline, CDR1 is LNHDA and CDR2 SQIVND (reference sequence). V lost 4 bases and J 6 bases, leaving 18 bases between the germline ends. The CDR3 spans 16 residues. The CDR3, as DNA: TGTGCCAGTAGTACTATCAATACACAGGGTCCCGGGGAGCTGTTTTTT. The encoded protein is CASSTINTQGPGELFF. The full variable domain, rest sourced from reference TRBV19 and TRBJ2-2, is DGGITQSPKYLFRKEGQNVTLSCEQNLNHDAMYWYRQDPGQGLRLIYYSQIVNDFQKGDIAEGYSVSREKKESFPLTVTSAQKNPTAFYLCASSTINTQGPGELFFGEGSRLTVL.

The rearrangement uses TRBV3-1 (or the pseudogene TRBV3-2) and TRBJ1-6, with no clear D. The CDR3 is 18 residues long. Between the trimmed V and J ends, which lost 1 base and 0 bases, there was a span of 13 bases. CDR1 and CDR2 (germline): LGHDT, YNNKEL (reference sequence). The DNA of the CDR3 is TGTGCCAGCAGCCAAGGCAGAGGAGGATTCTCCTATAATTCACCCCTCCACTTT. This gives the protein CASSQGRGGFSYNSPLHF.

This chain connects TRBV7-3 to TRBJ2-5; D call uncertain. Germline assignment: CDR1 SGHTA and CDR2 FQGTGA. Deletions cut 2 bases from V and 2 bases from J, with 6 bases between. This CDR3 is built from 13 residues. CDR3 sequence (DNA): TGTGCCAGCAGCTTAGTCTCGCAAGAGACCCAGTACTTC. Its protein is CASSLVSQETQYF.

This sequence joins TRBV5-1 and TRBJ2-5; 15 nucleotides line up with TRBD2. The CDR3 covers 18 residues. From germline, CDR1 is SGHRS and CDR2 YFSETQ. V dropped 4 bases and J dropped 1; count of bases not matched to a gene: 8. DNA of the CDR3: TGCGCCAGCAGCACCGGGACTAGCGGGAGGCCAATCCAAGAGACCCAGTACTTC. It codes for CASSTGTSGRPIQETQYF.

CDR3 sequence reads: CASSTFDRGRADTQYF. CDR3 in DNA: TGTGCCAGCAGCACATTCGACAGGGGGCGCGCAGATACGCAGTATTTT. The chain has TRBV14 and TRBJ2-3; 10 bases map to TRBD1. CDR1 SGHDN and CDR2 FVKESK come from the germline V gene. V gave up 5 bases and J gave up 4 bases; unmatched junction bases: 9. The CDR3 extends over 16 amino acids. The full variable domain, its missing parts supplied by reference TRBV14 and TRBJ2-3, is EAGVTQFPSHSVIEKGQTVTLRCDPISGHDNLYWYRRVMGKEIKFLLHFVKESKQDESGMPNNRFLAERTGGTYSTLKVQPAELEDSGVYFCASSTFDRGRADTQYFGPGTRLTVL.

This chain uses TRBV5-1 with TRBJ2-7; D is perhaps TRBD2 (6 bases). Germline V gene lookup returns CDR1 SGHRS and CDR2 YFSETQ. V shed 5 bases and J shed 3 bases, with 12 bases lying between them. The length of the CDR3 is 13 residues. This CDR3 is CASSFSGNYEQYF. In nucleotides, the CDR3 is TGCGCCAGCAGTTTTAGCGGTAACTACGAGCAGTACTTC. Complete variable domain (other parts from reference TRBV5-1 and TRBJ2-7): KAGVTQTPRYLIKTRGQQVTLSCSPISGHRSVSWYQQTPGQGLQFLFEYFSETQRNKGNFPGRFSGRQFSNSRSEMNVSTLELGDSALYLCASSFSGNYEQYFGPGTRLTVT.

The V gene is TRBV25-1, the J gene TRBJ2-2; the match to TRBD1 covers 9 bases. CDR1 is MGHDK, CDR2 SYGVNS, per germline. CDR3 length: 14 residues. V lost 4 bases and J lost 8; bases outside the gene matches: 5. CDR3 residues: CASSAGTGLGELFF. CDR3 coding DNA: TGTGCCAGCAGTGCCGGGACAGGGTTAGGGGAGCTGTTTTTT. The variable domain in full, with the rest retrieved from reference TRBV25-1 and TRBJ2-2, is EADIYQTPRYLVIGTGKKITLECSQTMGHDKMYWYQQDPGMELHLIHYSYGVNSTEKGDLSSESTVSRIRTEHFPLTLESARPSHTSQYLCASSAGTGLGELFFGEGSRLTVL.

The rearrangement links TRBV19 to TRBJ1-5, with 11 bases fitting TRBD1. CDR3 size: 17 residues. Looked up from germline, CDR1 is LNHDA and CDR2 is SQIVND (reference sequence). V was clipped by 4 bases and J by 4 bases; unmatched bases: 9. The CDR3 spells CASSKARTGGRNQPQHF. The CDR3 bases are TGTGCCAGTAGTAAGGCCCGGACAGGGGGCAGGAATCAGCCCCAGCATTTT.

The chain uses TRBV5-5 and TRBJ1-1; D gene ambiguous. Between the trimmed V and J ends, which lost 5 bases and 1 base, there was a span of 12 bases. CDR3 length: 14 residues. Germline V CDR1 and CDR2: SGHKS, YYEKEE (reference sequence). The CDR3 loop is CASSLALKNTEAFF. CDR3 in DNA: TGTGCCAGCAGTTTAGCGCTCAAGAACACTGAAGCTTTCTTT.

The CDR3 bases are TGTGCCAGCAGTTTTAACAACCCGAACACCGGGGAGCTGTTTTTT. Translated: CASSFNNPNTGELFF. The gene calls are TRBV27 and TRBJ2-2, with D unresolved. The CDR3 totals 15 residues. Trimming left V 3 bases short and J 0 bases short, with 8 bases between. Germline V gene lookup returns CDR1 MNHEY and CDR2 SMNVEV (reference sequence).

This clone was recorded once. The genes are TRBV6-6 and TRBJ1-1; D not resolved. Trimming shortened V by 7 bases and J by 0 bases, and 9 bases separated the two germline ends. This CDR3 spans 13 amino acids. The germline CDR1 and CDR2 sequences are MNHNY and SVGAGI (reference sequence). The CDR3 bases are TGTGCCAGCACGTGGCAGATGAACACTGAAGCTTTCTTT. Translating it yields CASTWQMNTEAFF.

J is TRBJ2-3 and V is TRBV10-3; a weak D match, TRBD2 (6 bases). There are 15 residues in the CDR3. The ends were cut back, 0 bases at V and 7 bases at J, with 14 bases in the middle. Germline values: CDR1 ENHRY, CDR2 SYGVKD. In DNA, the CDR3 is TGTGCCATCAGTGAGTCGGCGGGGCACGGGTATACGCAGTATTTT. Protein product: CAISESAGHGYTQYF.

The V and J genes are TRBV28 and TRBJ2-1; 10 bases map to TRBD2. CDR1 is MDHEN and CDR2 is SYDVKM in the germline V gene. The J segment lost 2 bases and the V segment lost 5 bases, leaving 3 bases of the junction unmatched. The CDR3 length is 15 residues. CDR3 DNA: TGTGCCAGCAGTCCCAGCGGGAGGGCCTACAATGAGCAGTTCTTC. Amino acid sequence: CASSPSGRAYNEQFF.

In its sample, this clone was seen once. This sequence joins TRBV21-1 and TRBJ1-3. TRBV21-1 is flagged as a pseudogene. This CDR3 is built from 17 residues. CDR3 sequence: CASSAGTGPSSGNTIYF. The CDR3 DNA reads as TGTGCCAGCAGCGCGGGGACGGGGCCTAGCTCTGGAAACACCATATATTTT.

This clone was picked up a small number of times. The chain recombines TRBV6-5 with TRBJ2-7, with D tentatively TRBD2 (5 bases). The V gene lost 0 bases and the J gene lost 5 bases, with 14 bases spanning the gap. CDR1 and CDR2 (germline): MNHEY, SVGAGI. The CDR3 spans 15 residues. CDR3 loop: CASSYSAGGLDEQYF. The CDR3 nucleotides read TGTGCCAGCAGTTACTCGGCAGGCGGACTGGACGAGCAGTACTTC.

The J gene is TRBJ2-1, the V gene TRBV28; 12 positions match TRBD2. Germline assignment: CDR1 MDHEN and CDR2 SYDVKM. The CDR3 extends over 16 amino acids. After removal of 3 bases from V and 7 bases from J, the junction contained 7 bases not matched to a gene. The CDR3, as DNA: TGTGCCAGCAGTTTTTTGGGACTAGCGGGTGGGAATGAGCAGTTCTTC. It translates to CASSFLGLAGGNEQFF.